These T cell receptor beta chains were read from a single sample in a study of blood T cell repertoires in COVID-19. Using immunoSEQ multiplex PCR, the repertoire was profiled, and TCRdb retains in-frame clones only, with some absent. The repertoire holds around 310,000 clones, roughly 88% seen once, with roughly 4.1% in the top ten. Sequenced material: peripheral blood. The receptors were sampled from a woman aged 45-65 years with active or convalescent COVID-19. Each CDR3 is given with its conserved first and last residue. The D gene is left open where the match is weak. Expanded clones get a size class; other rows say once, few or many, or leave the size out.

J gene | V gene | CDR3 length | D gene | clone size | CDR3 protein | CDR3 DNA
TRBJ1-4 | TRBV7-3 | 13 | - | once | CASSLIGGEKLFF | TGTGCCAGCAGCTTAATCGGAGGTGAAAAACTGTTTTTT
TRBJ2-5 | TRBV25-1 | 13 | TRBD2 | - | CASSDAGRKTQYF | TGTGCCAGCAGTGACGCCGGGAGGAAGACCCAGTACTTC
TRBJ1-2 | TRBV19 | 14 | TRBD1 | - | CASKGSTGGYGYTF | TGTGCCAGTAAGGGTTCAACAGGGGGCTATGGCTACACCTTC
TRBJ1-4 | TRBV28 | 13 | - | - | CASTDIQNEKLFF | TGTGCCAGTACGGACATCCAAAATGAAAAACTGTTTTTT
TRBJ2-3 | TRBV7-9 | 15 | - | - | CASSQEGTTPGTQYF | TGTGCCAGCAGTCAAGAGGGAACTACACCAGGTACGCAGTATTTT
TRBJ2-7 | TRBV27 | 16 | TRBD2 | few | CASRSPSGGPSYEQYF | TGTGCCAGCAGATCCCCTAGCGGGGGTCCTTCCTACGAGCAGTACTTC
TRBJ1-2 | TRBV7-2 | 15 | - | once | CASSLFGGQPTGYTF | TGTGCCAGCAGCTTATTCGGGGGGCAGCCGACTGGCTACACCTTC
TRBJ2-5 | TRBV12-2 | 15 | - | - | CASRSGTGCGETQYF | TGTGCAAGTCGCTCCGGGACAGGGTGTGGGGAGACCCAGTACTTC
TRBJ2-1 | TRBV6-4 | 15 | - | - | CASSRAPGVYNEQFF | TGTGCCAGCAGCCGGGCGCCCGGGGTCTACAATGAGCAGTTCTTC
TRBJ2-1 | TRBV6-2/TRBV6-3 | 14 | TRBD2 | few | CASSLSGEYNEQFF | TGTGCCAGCAGCCTTAGCGGGGAATACAATGAGCAGTTCTTC
TRBJ2-7 | TRBV11-2 | 15 | - | - | CASSLLGPDLYEQYF | TGTGCCAGCAGCTTATTGGGCCCCGACCTCTACGAGCAGTACTTC
TRBJ1-3 | TRBV7-2 | 15 | - | - | CASSLQVVSGNTIYF | TGTGCCAGCAGCTTACAGGTCGTCTCTGGAAACACCATATATTTT
TRBJ2-7 | TRBV27 | 15 | TRBD2 | - | CATYDTSGSAYEQYF | TGTGCCACGTACGACACTAGCGGGAGTGCGTACGAGCAGTACTTC
TRBJ1-1 | TRBV18 | 17 | - | - | CASSPESKQGRNTEAFF | TGTGCCAGCTCACCAGAGAGTAAACAGGGCCGGAACACTGAAGCTTTCTTT
TRBJ2-7 | TRBV6-5 | 15 | - | - | CASSQGRAFSYEQYF | TGTGCCAGCAGTCAGGGCAGGGCCTTCTCCTACGAGCAGTACTTC
TRBJ2-2 | TRBV18 | 17 | - | - | CASSPRDTTTNTGELFF | TGTGCCAGCTCACCAAGGGACACCACTACCAACACCGGGGAGCTGTTTTTT
TRBJ1-1 | TRBV7-9 | 15 | TRBD1 | - | CASSLDGTGGIEAFF | TGTGCCAGCAGCTTAGATGGGACAGGGGGCATCGAAGCTTTCTTT
TRBJ1-3 | TRBV10-2 | 13 | - | - | CASSESTGGTIYF | TGCGCCAGCAGTGAGTCGACGGGAGGGACCATATATTTT
TRBJ1-2 | TRBV7-8 | 15 | TRBD1 | once | CASSIGTAHNYGYTF | TGTGCCAGCAGCATTGGGACAGCCCATAACTATGGCTACACCTTC
TRBJ1-5 | TRBV5-8 | 13 | - | - | CASSSVGGQPQHF | TGTGCCAGCAGCTCGGTAGGGGGACAGCCCCAGCATTTT
TRBJ2-1 | TRBV4-1 | 17 | TRBD2 | - | CASSQDRGGRRYNEQFF | TGCGCCAGCAGCCAAGATCGGGGCGGGAGGAGGTACAATGAGCAGTTCTTC
TRBJ1-1 | TRBV7-2 | 13 | - | - | CASIIGGGTEAFF | TGTGCCAGCATCATAGGGGGGGGCACTGAAGCTTTCTTT
TRBJ2-1 | TRBV29-1 | 16 | - | - | CSVIQQSSSSYNEQFF | TGCAGCGTTATCCAACAGTCGTCCAGCTCCTACAATGAGCAGTTCTTC
TRBJ1-2 | TRBV3-1/TRBV3-2 | 14 | TRBD1 | - | CASSRWTGQVGYTF | TGTGCCAGCAGCCGCTGGACAGGGCAAGTGGGCTACACCTTC
TRBJ2-3 | TRBV7-7 | 15 | - | - | CASSLIPGGTDTQYF | TGTGCTAGCAGCTTAATCCCAGGGGGCACAGATACGCAGTATTTT
TRBJ2-5 | TRBV7-2 | 14 | TRBD1 | - | CASSSGTGGQTQYF | TGTGCCAGCAGCTCGGGGACAGGGGGTCAGACCCAGTACTTC
TRBJ1-4 | TRBV10-1 | 20 | TRBD1 | - | CASSESTLAYGQGANEKLFF | TGCGCCAGCAGTGAGTCTACCCTAGCCTATGGACAGGGCGCTAATGAAAAACTGTTTTTT
TRBJ1-2 | TRBV27 | 14 | TRBD1 | once | CASSQDRVRYGYTF | TGTGCCAGCAGCCAAGACAGGGTGAGGTATGGCTACACCTTC
TRBJ2-1 | TRBV24-1 | 16 | TRBD2 | - | CATSDELAGEYNEQFF | TGTGCCACCAGTGACGAACTAGCGGGAGAGTACAATGAGCAGTTCTTC
TRBJ2-1 | TRBV6-5 | 15 | - | - | CASSYSGESYNEQFF | TGTGCCAGCAGTTACTCTGGGGAGTCCTACAATGAGCAGTTCTTC
TRBJ1-4 | TRBV27 | 17 | TRBD1 | - | CASSFGTGAAGRRRLFF | TGTGCCAGCAGTTTTGGGACAGGTGCCGCAGGACGGAGGAGACTGTTTTTT
TRBJ2-7 | TRBV7-9 | 15 | - | - | CASSSPGGEYYEQYF | TGTGCCAGCAGCTCCCCTGGAGGGGAATACTACGAGCAGTACTTC
TRBJ2-5 | TRBV6-5 | 14 | - | - | CAISASALQETQYF | TGTGCCATCTCGGCTAGCGCTCTCCAAGAGACCCAGTACTTC
TRBJ2-1 | TRBV5-1 | 14 | TRBD1 | - | CASSVGTVYNEQFF | TGCGCCAGCAGCGTAGGGACAGTTTACAATGAGCAGTTCTTC
TRBJ2-7 | TRBV7-9 | 14 | - | - | CASSLEQGGYEQYF | TGTGCCAGCAGCTTAGAACAAGGGGGCTACGAGCAGTACTTC
TRBJ1-1 | TRBV19 | 13 | TRBD1 | - | CASFPTGDTEAFF | TGTGCCAGTTTTCCGACAGGGGACACTGAAGCTTTCTTT
TRBJ2-3 | TRBV4-3 | 15 | TRBD2 | - | CASSQDGSGRATQYF | TGCGCCAGCAGCCAAGATGGAAGCGGGAGGGCAACGCAGTATTTT